The 17 T cell receptor beta chains given below trace back to one sample, sequenced in a study of shared clonotypes between healthy human individuals. The assay was immunoSEQ multiplex PCR, and TCRdb's table has in-frame clones only and misses some. This table has 700,000 to 950,000 clones, 90% to 97% appearing once. Naive-designated CD8 cells lacked CD45RO, were positively enriched for CCR7, and omitted terminally differentiated effector memory CD45RA+ cells. The specimen sequenced was naive CD8+ T cells sorted from blood. These receptors were collected from a man younger than 45 in good health.

The chain uses TRBV11-3 and TRBJ2-2; D is unclear. Germline CDR1 is SGHNT and CDR2 is YENEEA. The CDR3 sequence is 15 residues long. V lost 2 bases to trimming and J lost 1 base, with 8 bases between them. Here the CDR3 DNA reads TGTGCCAGCAGCTTACCAGGCATGAACACCGGGGAGCTGTTTTTT. Its protein product is CASSLPGMNTGELFF.

The V and J genes are TRBV27 and TRBJ2-7; TRBD1 matches 7 bases. V lost 3 bases and J lost 7; bases outside the gene matches: 12. Germline V gene lookup returns CDR1 MNHEY and CDR2 SMNVEV (reference sequence). The CDR3 consists of 15 residues. The CDR3 coding sequence is TGTGCCAGCAGTTTCCCGCGACAGGGCGTTTGGGAGCAGTACTTC. Translating it yields CASSFPRQGVWEQYF.

V gene TRBV9 combines with J gene TRBJ2-1; D is ambiguous. Trimming took off 4 bases at V and 8 bases at J, with 10 bases between the two ends. Germline V gene lookup returns CDR1 SGDLS and CDR2 YYNGEE. This CDR3 region has 12 residues. The CDR3 spells CASSLNNDEQFF. As DNA, the CDR3 is TGTGCCAGCAGCCTCAACAACGATGAGCAGTTCTTC.

This clone was recorded only once. The V gene is TRBV7-3, the J gene TRBJ1-2; 8 nucleotides match TRBD1. CDR1 is SGHTA and CDR2 is FQGTGA in the germline V gene. V dropped 5 bases and J dropped 5; count of bases not matched to a gene: 13. CDR3 size: 16 residues. CDR3 DNA: TGTGCCAGCAGCCCTCAGGGGGCTGGGTCAGTTTATGGCTACACCTTC. Translating it yields CASSPQGAGSVYGYTF.

This rearrangement joins TRBV7-2 to TRBJ2-4; 7 bases are a match to TRBD1. Germline-derived CDR1 and CDR2 are SGHTA and FQGNSA. The CDR3 has 19 residues. The V and J ends lost 0 bases and 5 bases, in that order; junction bases with no gene match: 16. CDR3 DNA sequence: TGTGCCAGCAGCTTAGCCTTGAGGGGGCGCGGGTCCCACGAAAACATTCAGTACTTC. Protein sequence: CASSLALRGRGSHENIQYF.

CDR3 residues: CASSSGWDRAYEQYF. The CDR3 coding sequence is TGTGCCAGCAGCTCGGGGTGGGACAGAGCCTACGAGCAGTACTTC. The chain is built from TRBV27 and TRBJ2-7; 7 bases are shared with TRBD1. The CDR3 extends over 15 amino acids. Germline V gives CDR1 MNHEY, CDR2 SMNVEV (reference sequence). With 6 bases clipped from V and 2 bases from J, the junction kept 10 bases outside the gene matches.

About this clone itself: Sequence at one end of the junction differs from germline and may be a read error. The J gene is TRBJ1-1, the V gene TRBV2; 11 positions match TRBD1. The V gene's germline CDR1 is SNHLY and CDR2 FYNNEI. This CDR3 is 16 amino acids long. The CDR3 DNA reads as TGTGCCAGCAGGGAAGGGACAGGGGGAGCGAACACTGAAGCTTTCTTT. The encoded protein is CASREGTGGANTEAFF.

The chain employs TRBV6-5 and TRBJ2-3; D is unresolved. In germline, CDR1 is MNHEY, CDR2 SVGAGI. V dropped 4 bases and J dropped 2 bases, with 10 bases sitting between them. The CDR3 has 14 residues. As DNA, the CDR3 is TGTGCCAGCAGTTCTGGCTACTACACAGATACGCAGTATTTT. It codes for CASSSGYYTDTQYF.

V is TRBV14 and J is TRBJ2-1; 7 bases fit TRBD1. The CDR3 is 16 residues long. Germline lookup yields CDR1 SGHDN and CDR2 FVKESK. With V trimmed by 4 bases and J by 3 bases, 9 bases remained unmatched. In DNA form, the CDR3 reads TGTGCCAGCAGCCCACTCAGGACAGGCAACTACAATGAGCAGTTCTTC. Encoded protein: CASSPLRTGNYNEQFF. The whole variable domain, remainder taken from reference TRBV14 and TRBJ2-1, is EAGVTQFPSHSVIEKGQTVTLRCDPISGHDNLYWYRRVMGKEIKFLLHFVKESKQDESGMPNNRFLAERTGGTYSTLKVQPAELEDSGVYFCASSPLRTGNYNEQFFGPGTRLTVL.

This clone was detected only once. The rearrangement joins TRBV11-2 to TRBJ1-3; the D is unclear. The CDR3 has 14 amino acids. Deletions cut 11 bases from V and 0 bases from J, with 14 bases between. In germline, CDR1 is SGHAT, CDR2 FQNNGV. CDR3 DNA sequence: TGTGCCTGGCCCGACACCAACTCTGGAAACACCATATATTTT. It encodes CAWPDTNSGNTIYF.

V gene TRBV7-2 combines with J gene TRBJ2-7; no clear D. This CDR3 is 13 amino acids long. The V gene's germline CDR1 is SGHTA and CDR2 FQGNSA. V lost 4 bases to trimming and J lost 2 bases, with 9 bases between them. This CDR3 reads CASSSPSPYEQYF. The CDR3 coding sequence is TGTGCCAGCAGCTCCCCGAGTCCCTACGAGCAGTACTTC.

The chain is built from TRBV5-8 and TRBJ2-1; D may match TRBD1 or TRBD2 (6 bases each). The CDR3 totals 16 residues. V dropped 0 bases and J dropped 14 bases, with 24 bases sitting between them. Germline CDR1 and CDR2: SGHTS and YDEGEE. CDR3 amino acids: CASSLEEQYRVRGEFF. In DNA form, the CDR3 reads TGTGCCAGCAGCTTGGAAGAACAGTATCGGGTGAGGGGGGAGTTCTTC.

This sequence joins TRBV28 and TRBJ1-4; weak D call: TRBD1 (6 bases). The CDR3 loop spans 15 amino acids. Germline assignment: CDR1 MDHEN and CDR2 SYDVKM. V was clipped by 6 bases and J by 3 bases, with 14 bases between them. CDR3: CASSQTGIANEKLFF. The CDR3 DNA sequence: TGTGCCAGCAGCCAAACAGGGATAGCTAATGAAAAACTGTTTTTT.

The chain recombines TRBV13 with TRBJ2-1, with 9 positions matching TRBD2. The V and J ends lost 5 bases and 5 bases, in that order; junction bases with no gene match: 7. Germline V lookup: CDR1 PRHDT, CDR2 FYEKMQ (reference sequence). The CDR3 spans 15 residues. CDR3 loop: CASSLSGSLNNEQFF. The DNA of the CDR3 is TGTGCCAGCAGCCTTAGCGGGAGCCTTAACAATGAGCAGTTCTTC.

The rearrangement joins TRBV9 to TRBJ1-3; 11 bases agree with TRBD1. This CDR3 region has 19 residues. The germline V gene encodes CDR1 SGDLS and CDR2 YYNGEE. The V segment lost 3 bases and the J segment 0 bases; nucleotides outside the gene matches: 11. Written as DNA, the CDR3 is TGTGCCAGCAGCGGAACCGGGACAGGGGGATCAACCTCTGGAAACACCATATATTTT. It translates to CASSGTGTGGSTSGNTIYF.

V gene TRBV7-2 combines with J gene TRBJ2-2; D call uncertain. V was pared by 1 base and J by 8 bases, with 8 bases between. CDR3 length: 13 amino acids. Germline values: CDR1 SGHTA, CDR2 FQGNSA. The CDR3 DNA is TGTGCCAGCAGCTTAGAGCTTGTGGGGGAGCTGTTTTTT. Protein product: CASSLELVGELFF. Together with reference TRBV7-2 and TRBJ2-2, the CDR3 gives the full variable domain: GAGVSQSPSNKVTEKGKDVELRCDPISGHTALYWYRQSLGQGLEFLIYFQGNSAPDKSGLPSDRFSAERTGGSVSTLTIQRTQQEDSAVYLCASSLELVGELFFGEGSRLTVL.

The chain is built from TRBV7-9 and TRBJ2-7; 8 nucleotides line up with TRBD1. Trimming cost V 6 bases and J 5 bases; bases outside gene matches: 3. The germline gives CDR1 SEHNR, CDR2 FQNEAQ (reference sequence). This CDR3 contains 12 residues. In DNA, the CDR3 is TGTGCCAGCAGGACGACAGGGGACGAGCAGTACTTC. It specifies CASRTTGDEQYF.